This T cell receptor (beta chain) came from a study of CD8 T cells in ankylosing spondylitis. Overall study results and limits: Ankylosing spondylitis blood appeared to be characterized by a TCR beta motif of eight or nine highly homologous variants.

In regard to this clonotype: Its antigen remains unidentified.

The CDR3 contains 16 residues. CDR1 SEHNR and CDR2 FQNEAQ come from the germline V gene (reference sequence). V dropped 4 bases and J dropped 0 bases, with 14 bases sitting between them. In TCRdb, the 5' RACE reads were re-called with MiXCR into one record per CDR3 protein. The sample consists of hundreds of thousands of distinct CDR3 sequences, 17% of them appearing once. The gene calls are TRBV7-9 and TRBJ2-3; D is uncertain. The sequencing input was blood, either unsorted or a sorted T cell fraction (not recorded which). The source of this sequence is a male donor with ankylosing spondylitis. The CDR3 loop reads CASSSRPRYSTDTQYF. CDR3 bases: TGTGCCAGCAGCTCCCGGCCGAGGTATAGCACAGATACGCAGTATTTT.